This TCR beta chain was identified during a study of T cell responses to AZD1222 COVID-19 vaccine. The overall study: Pooled together were second doses at about 4 or about 12 weeks.

Between the trimmed V and J ends, which lost 0 bases and 0 bases, there was a span of 10 bases. This CDR3 is 16 amino acids long. The germline V gene encodes CDR1 SGDLS and CDR2 YYNGEE. Of note for this clone: As yet, its antigen is unknown.

Study-wide points: The peak T cell response came first, and repertoires were sampled only after it. Breadth and depth of Spike-specific TCRs rose after two AZD1222 doses.

Sequencing was performed with immunoSEQ multiplex PCR; in TCRdb, only in-frame clones are kept and a portion is missing. The table records about 120,000 clones, around 87% of them present only once. The V gene is TRBV9, the J gene TRBJ2-1; D not resolved. The source was peripheral blood, collected on day 0 of AZD1222 vaccination. This sequence was found in an adult in good health. The CDR3 here is CASSVAVDLSYNEQFF. Written as DNA, the CDR3 is TGTGCCAGCAGCGTAGCAGTGGATCTCTCCTACAATGAGCAGTTCTTC.